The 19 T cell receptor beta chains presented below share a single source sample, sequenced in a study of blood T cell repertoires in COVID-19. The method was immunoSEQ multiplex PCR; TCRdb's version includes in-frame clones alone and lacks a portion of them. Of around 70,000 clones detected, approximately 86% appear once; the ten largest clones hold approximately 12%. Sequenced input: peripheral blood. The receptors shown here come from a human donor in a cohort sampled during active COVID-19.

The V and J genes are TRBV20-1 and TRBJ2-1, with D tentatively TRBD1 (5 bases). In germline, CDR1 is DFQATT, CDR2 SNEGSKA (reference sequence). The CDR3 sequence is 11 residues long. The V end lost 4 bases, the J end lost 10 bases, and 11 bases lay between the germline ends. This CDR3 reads CSATGPPEQFF. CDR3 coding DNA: TGCAGTGCTACAGGGCCCCCCGAGCAGTTCTTC.

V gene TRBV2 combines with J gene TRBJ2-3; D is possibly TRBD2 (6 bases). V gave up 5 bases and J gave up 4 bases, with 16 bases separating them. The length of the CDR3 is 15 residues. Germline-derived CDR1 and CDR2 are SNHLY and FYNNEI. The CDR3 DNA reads TGTGCCAGCAGTCCCTTAGCGGAAAGCGCAGATACGCAGTATTTT. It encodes CASSPLAESADTQYF. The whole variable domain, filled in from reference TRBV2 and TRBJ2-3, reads EPEVTQTPSHQVTQMGQEVILRCVPISNHLYFYWYRQILGQKVEFLVSFYNNEISEKSEIFDDQFSVERPDGSNFTLKIRSTKLEDSAMYFCASSPLAESADTQYFGPGTRLTVL.

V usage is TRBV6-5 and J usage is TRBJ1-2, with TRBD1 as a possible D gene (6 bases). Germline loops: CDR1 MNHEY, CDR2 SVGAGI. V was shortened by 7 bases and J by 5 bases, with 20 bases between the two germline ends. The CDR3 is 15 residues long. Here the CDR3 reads CASTRTVGFIYGYTF. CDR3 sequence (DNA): TGTGCCAGCACCCGGACAGTGGGTTTTATTTATGGCTACACCTTC.

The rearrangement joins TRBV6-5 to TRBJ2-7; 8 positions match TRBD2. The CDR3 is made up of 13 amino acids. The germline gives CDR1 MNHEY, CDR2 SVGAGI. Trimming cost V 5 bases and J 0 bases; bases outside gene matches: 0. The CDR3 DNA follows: TGTGCCAGCAGTCGGGGGGGCTCCTACGAGCAGTACTTC. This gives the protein CASSRGGSYEQYF.

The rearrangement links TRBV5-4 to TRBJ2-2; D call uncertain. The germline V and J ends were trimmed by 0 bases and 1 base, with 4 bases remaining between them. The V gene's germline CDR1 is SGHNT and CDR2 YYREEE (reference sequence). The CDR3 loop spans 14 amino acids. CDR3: CASSLGGNTGELFF. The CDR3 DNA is TGTGCCAGCAGCTTGGGCGGGAACACCGGGGAGCTGTTTTTT.

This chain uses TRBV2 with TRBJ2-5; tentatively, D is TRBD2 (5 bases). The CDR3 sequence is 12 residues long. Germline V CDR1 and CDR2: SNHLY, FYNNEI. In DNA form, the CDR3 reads TGTGCGGCCGGACCCACGGGGGAGACCCAGTACTTC. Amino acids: CAAGPTGETQYF. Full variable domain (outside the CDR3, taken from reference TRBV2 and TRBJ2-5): EPEVTQTPSHQVTQMGQEVILRCVPISNHLYFYWYRQILGQKVEFLVSFYNNEISEKSEIFDDQFSVERPDGSNFTLKIRSTKLEDSAMYFCAAGPTGETQYFGPGTRLLVL.

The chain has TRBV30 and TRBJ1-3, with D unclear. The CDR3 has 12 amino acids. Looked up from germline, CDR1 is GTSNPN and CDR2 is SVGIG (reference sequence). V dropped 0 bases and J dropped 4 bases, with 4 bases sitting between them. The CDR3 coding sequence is TGTGCCTGGAGTGTACAGGGAAACACCATATATTTT. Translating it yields CAWSVQGNTIYF.

This CDR3 reads CASSLLAVGTDTQYF. CDR3 bases: TGTGCCAGCAGTTTATTAGCAGTCGGCACAGATACGCAGTATTTT. This rearrangement joins TRBV27 to TRBJ2-3, with D unclear. The length of the CDR3 is 15 residues. V was pared by 1 base and J by 1 base, with 9 bases between. The germline gives CDR1 MNHEY, CDR2 SMNVEV (reference sequence).

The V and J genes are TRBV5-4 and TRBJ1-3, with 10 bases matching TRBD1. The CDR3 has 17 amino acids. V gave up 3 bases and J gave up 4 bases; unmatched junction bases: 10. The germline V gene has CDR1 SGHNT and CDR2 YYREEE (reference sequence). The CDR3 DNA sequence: TGTGCCAGCAGCTCCCCGGACAGGGGGTTAGCAGGAAACACCATATATTTT. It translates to CASSSPDRGLAGNTIYF.

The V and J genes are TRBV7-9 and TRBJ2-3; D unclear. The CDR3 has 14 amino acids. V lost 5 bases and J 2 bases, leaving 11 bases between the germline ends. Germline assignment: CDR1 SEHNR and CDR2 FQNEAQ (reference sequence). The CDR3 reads CASSLPRSTDTQYF. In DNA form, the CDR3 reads TGTGCCAGCAGCCTCCCGCGTTCCACAGATACGCAGTATTTT. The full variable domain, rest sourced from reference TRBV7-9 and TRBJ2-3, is DTGVSQNPRHKITKRGQNVTFRCDPISEHNRLYWYRQTLGQGPEFLTYFQNEAQLEKSRLLSDRFSAERPKGSFSTLEIQRTEQGDSAMYLCASSLPRSTDTQYFGPGTRLTVL.

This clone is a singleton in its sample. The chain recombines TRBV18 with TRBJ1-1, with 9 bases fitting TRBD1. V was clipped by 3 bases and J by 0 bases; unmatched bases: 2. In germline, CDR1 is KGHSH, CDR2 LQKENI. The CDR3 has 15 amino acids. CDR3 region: CASSPGQGLNTEAFF. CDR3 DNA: TGTGCCAGCTCACCGGGACAGGGATTGAACACTGAAGCTTTCTTT.

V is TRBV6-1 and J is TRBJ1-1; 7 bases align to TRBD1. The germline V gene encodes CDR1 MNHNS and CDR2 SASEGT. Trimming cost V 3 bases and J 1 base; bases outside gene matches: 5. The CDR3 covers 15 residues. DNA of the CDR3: TGTGCCAGCAGTGACCAGACAGGGCCGAACACTGAAGCTTTCTTT. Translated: CASSDQTGPNTEAFF.

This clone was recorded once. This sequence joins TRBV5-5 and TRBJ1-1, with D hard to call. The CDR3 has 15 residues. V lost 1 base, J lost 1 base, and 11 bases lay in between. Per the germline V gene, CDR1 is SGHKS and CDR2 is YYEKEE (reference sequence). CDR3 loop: CASSLFGPRNTEAFF. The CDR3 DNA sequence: TGTGCCAGCAGCTTGTTTGGTCCCAGGAACACTGAAGCTTTCTTT.

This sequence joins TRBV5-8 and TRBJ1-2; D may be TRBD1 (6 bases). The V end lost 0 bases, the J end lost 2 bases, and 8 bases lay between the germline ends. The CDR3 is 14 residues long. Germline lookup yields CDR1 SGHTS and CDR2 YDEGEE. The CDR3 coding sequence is TGTGCCAGCAGCTTGGGGACAGCGAACTATGGCTACACCTTC. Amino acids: CASSLGTANYGYTF.

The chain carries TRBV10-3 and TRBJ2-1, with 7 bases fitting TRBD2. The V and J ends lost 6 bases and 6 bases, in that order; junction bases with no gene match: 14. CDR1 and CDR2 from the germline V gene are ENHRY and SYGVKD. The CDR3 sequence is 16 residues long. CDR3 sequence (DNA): TGTGCCATCAGCCGGGGCGGGGACTATGACCCCAATGAGCAGTTCTTC. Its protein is CAISRGGDYDPNEQFF.

The DNA of the CDR3 is TGTGCCGCGGCAGGGTACGGCACTGAAGCTTTCTTT. Translation: CAAAGYGTEAFF. The chain has TRBV10-3 and TRBJ1-1; possible D gene TRBD1, 5 bases. The CDR3 covers 12 residues. The ends were cut back, 11 bases at V and 4 bases at J, with 14 bases in the middle. Looked up from germline, CDR1 is ENHRY and CDR2 is SYGVKD.

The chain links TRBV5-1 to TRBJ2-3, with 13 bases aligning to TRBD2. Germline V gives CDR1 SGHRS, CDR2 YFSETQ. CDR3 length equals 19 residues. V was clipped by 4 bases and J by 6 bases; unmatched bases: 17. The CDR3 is CASSATPLGLAGAGDTQYF. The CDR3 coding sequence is TGCGCCAGCAGCGCCACACCACTCGGACTAGCGGGGGCCGGGGATACGCAGTATTTT.

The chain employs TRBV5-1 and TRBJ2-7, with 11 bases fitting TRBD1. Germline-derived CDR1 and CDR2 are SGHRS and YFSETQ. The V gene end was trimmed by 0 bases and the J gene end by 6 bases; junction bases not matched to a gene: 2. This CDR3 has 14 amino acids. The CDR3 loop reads CASSLVGTGGEQYF. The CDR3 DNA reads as TGCGCCAGCAGCTTGGTGGGGACAGGGGGCGAGCAGTACTTC.

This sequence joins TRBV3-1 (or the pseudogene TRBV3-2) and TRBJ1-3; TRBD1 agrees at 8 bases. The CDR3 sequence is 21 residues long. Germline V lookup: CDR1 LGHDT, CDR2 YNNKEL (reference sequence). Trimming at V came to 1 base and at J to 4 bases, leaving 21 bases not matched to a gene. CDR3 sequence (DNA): TGTGCCAGCAGCCAAGTCTCAAGATTTTGGGTAAAGGACAGGGCCGGAAACACCATATATTTT. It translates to CASSQVSRFWVKDRAGNTIYF.